This T cell receptor beta chain was recorded in a study of blood T cell repertoires in COVID-19 (dated by TCRdb to between 2020 and 2021). With respect to the entire study: The collaborator samples originated in the United States, Italy and Spain and spanned the acute and convalescent phases of COVID-19. The samples were drawn from two sources: the first 160 participants of the ongoing ImmuneRACE study, and 950 to 1,500 subjects contributed by 6 global collaborators. Where HLA class I and class II types were available, the types were taken from metadata supplied by the sample provider, not from assay-based typing. The material from the prospective study consisted of cDNA or gDNA derived from T cells, B-cell-depleted T cells, or PBMCs. A freely available public database, intended as a resource for researchers studying the immune response to SARS-CoV-2, is where the repertoires were released. Sample metadata almost always included a de-identified subject ID, COVID-19 status, age in years and sex. Subjects who had been exposed to COVID-19, were actively infected with it, or had recovered from it provided the deeply sampled blood TCRbeta repertoires that made up the dataset.

The immunoSEQ Assay, a bias-controlled multiplex PCR, was used to amplify TCRbeta CDR3 regions from genomic DNA. The authors' pipeline ran thus. The number of nucleated cells in each sample was estimated from the amplification of reference gene primers within the assay. Sequence reads were collapsed and filtered to measure the absolute abundance of every unique TCRbeta CDR3 rearrangement. For each sample, productive Simpson clonality was calculated by taking the square root of Simpson's diversity index across productive rearrangements. Held by TCRdb, this immuneACCESS table contains in-frame sequences only and omits some clones. Under half of the omission traces to an unresolved V gene where checked; the cause of the rest is unknown. V and J calls plus clone size are reproduced from that table; the DNA served to infer D and trimming. Across this sample there are approximately 260,000 clones, with 75% to 90% seen only once. About 3.3% of the sample rests with the top ten.

Regarding this clone: Its antigen is currently not known. Per-base qualities were not stored, and no clone one base away is much larger.

Overall study outcomes, separate from this receptor: The quantity of clinical and demographic metadata differed by source and by participant and was supplied without curation.

Enrolling through a virtual design, the prospective study's participants ranged in age from about 18 to 89 years and lived across 20 to 25 United States geographic areas. To assign participants to cohorts, the prospective study relied on clinical history that participants themselves reported in a screening survey and a study questionnaire. In the prospective study, mobile phlebotomists collected whole blood, serum and a nasopharyngeal or oropharyngeal swab from each participant. Prospective study participants could optionally give additional blood draws and questionnaires over an approximately 2-month period. Before DNA extraction, prospective study blood samples were shipped either frozen or at room temperature. The CDR3 goes from the cysteine to the phenylalanine over 15 residues. Of all the DNA, just the CDR3 is kept, 45 bases in frame from base 1. From the germline V gene (reference sequence), CDR1 is LNHDA and CDR2 is SQIVND. Trimming takes 3 bases from V and 0 bases from J, and the germline ends sit 9 bases apart.

Here the chain combines TRBV19 and TRBJ1-5; TRBD1 is a weak D gene call, 5 bases matching. The TCR was taken from a woman aged 40 to 50 with acute COVID-19. Sequencing was performed on PBMCs or T cells enriched from blood (not recorded which). CDR3 region: CASSMVGLSNQPQHF. The sequenced DNA is TGTGCCAGTAGTATGGTGGGGCTTAGCAATCAGCCCCAGCATTTT.